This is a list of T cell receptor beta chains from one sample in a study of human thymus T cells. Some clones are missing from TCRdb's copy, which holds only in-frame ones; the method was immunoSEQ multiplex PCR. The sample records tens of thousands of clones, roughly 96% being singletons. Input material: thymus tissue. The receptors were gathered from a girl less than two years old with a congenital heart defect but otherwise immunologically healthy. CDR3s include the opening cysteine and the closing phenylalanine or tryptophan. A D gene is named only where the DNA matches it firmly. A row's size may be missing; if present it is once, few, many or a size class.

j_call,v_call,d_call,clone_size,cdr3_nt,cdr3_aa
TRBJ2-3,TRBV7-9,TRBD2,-,TGTGCCAGCAGCTTAAAACGACTAGCGGAAAGCACAGATACGCAGTATTTT,CASSLKRLAESTDTQYF
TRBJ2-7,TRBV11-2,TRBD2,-,TGTGCCAGCCCGGATAGCGTGGGGGGAGGGCCTGCGAGATACGAGCAGTACTTC,CASPDSVGGGPARYEQYF
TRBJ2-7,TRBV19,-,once,TGTGCCAGTAGTATGGGGCAGGAGATCTACGAGCAGTACTTC,CASSMGQEIYEQYF
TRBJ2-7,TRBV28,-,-,TGTGCCAGCAGTTCACGCCGTTCGGGTAGCTCCTACGAGCAGTACTTC,CASSSRRSGSSYEQYF
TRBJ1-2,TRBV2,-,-,TGTGCCAGCAGTGAAGATTGGGCGGCAGGCAGGAGCGGCTACACCTTC,CASSEDWAAGRSGYTF
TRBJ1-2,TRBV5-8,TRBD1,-,TGTGCCAGCAGCTCCGAGCGGCTCCGGACAGGGGTATCCTATGGCTACACCTTC,CASSSERLRTGVSYGYTF
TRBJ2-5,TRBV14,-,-,TGTGCCAGCAGCCCTATTTCTAACAGGGCGGGAAAGACCCAGTACTTC,CASSPISNRAGKTQYF
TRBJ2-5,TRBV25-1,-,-,TGTGCCAGCAGTCCTCTGGGCGGAGGGGCCCAAGAGACCCAGTACTTC,CASSPLGGGAQETQYF
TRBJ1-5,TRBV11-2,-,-,TGTGCCAGCAGCTTAGAACAGACTCAGCCCCAGCATTTT,CASSLEQTQPQHF
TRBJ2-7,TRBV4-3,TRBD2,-,TGCGCCAGCAGCCTGGGACTAGCGGATACCTACGAGCAGTACTTC,CASSLGLADTYEQYF
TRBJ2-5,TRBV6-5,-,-,TGTGCCAGCAGTTACTGGACGTCTCAAGAGACCCAGTACTTC,CASSYWTSQETQYF
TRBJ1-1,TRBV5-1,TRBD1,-,TGCGCCAGCAGCTTCGGACAGGGGGGCACTGAAGCTTTCTTT,CASSFGQGGTEAFF
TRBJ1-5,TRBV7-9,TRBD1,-,TGTGCCAGCAGCGCAGGACAGGAGGCCGTACAGAATTTT,CASSAGQEAVQNF
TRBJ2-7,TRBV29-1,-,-,TGCAGCGTTGTGACAGGTCCCTACGAGCAGTACTTC,CSVVTGPYEQYF
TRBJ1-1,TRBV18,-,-,TGTGCCAGCTCACCACCGATGAGTAACACTGAAGCTTTCTTT,CASSPPMSNTEAFF
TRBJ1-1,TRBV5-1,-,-,TGCGCCAGCAGCCTTATAACGGGACGGCCTGACGCTGAAGCTTTCTTT,CASSLITGRPDAEAFF
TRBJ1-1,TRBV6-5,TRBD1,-,TGTGCCAGCAGTGGTACGGGACAGGGGAGAACTGAAGCTTTCTTT,CASSGTGQGRTEAFF
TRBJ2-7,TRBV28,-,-,TGTGCCAGCAGCCACCTGAACATTCACGAGCAGTACTTC,CASSHLNIHEQYF
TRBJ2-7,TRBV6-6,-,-,TGTGCCAGCAGTTCTGGACAGTCCCTCTACGAGCAGTACTTC,CASSSGQSLYEQYF
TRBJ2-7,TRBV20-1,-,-,TGCAGTGCTAGAATTGGCTACGAGCAGTACTTC,CSARIGYEQYF
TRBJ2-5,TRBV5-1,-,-,TGCGCCAGCAGCTTGTCCGGCGTCCAGCAAGAGACCCAGTACTTC,CASSLSGVQQETQYF
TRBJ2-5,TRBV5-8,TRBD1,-,TGTGCCAGCAGCTTGGACAGGGGGTACGAGACCCAGTACTTC,CASSLDRGYETQYF
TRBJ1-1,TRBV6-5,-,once,TGTGCCAGCAGTTCCTACAGATTACTGAACACTGAAGCTTTCTTT,CASSSYRLLNTEAFF
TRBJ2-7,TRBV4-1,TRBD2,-,TGCGCCAGCAGCCCCCGGACTAGCGACCCCTACGAGCAGTACTTC,CASSPRTSDPYEQYF
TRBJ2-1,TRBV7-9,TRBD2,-,TGTGCCAGCAGCTTATCCGGGAGGGGCCACAATGAGCAGTTCTTC,CASSLSGRGHNEQFF
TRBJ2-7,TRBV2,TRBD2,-,TGTGCCAGCAGTGAAGCTTCCGGGACTAGCGGGAGTTCCTCCTACGAGCAGTACTTC,CASSEASGTSGSSSYEQYF
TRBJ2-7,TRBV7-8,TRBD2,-,TGTGCCAGCAGCCCACCTCCGGGACTAGCGGGAGCCCCCTACGAGCAGTACTTC,CASSPPPGLAGAPYEQYF
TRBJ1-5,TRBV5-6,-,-,TGTGCCAGCAGCTTGGCGGGAGCAGATCAGCCCCAGCATTTT,CASSLAGADQPQHF
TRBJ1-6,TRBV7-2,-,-,TGTGCCAGCAGGCCTAGACAGGAACCCTTGTGGTCACCCCTCCACTTT,CASRPRQEPLWSPLHF
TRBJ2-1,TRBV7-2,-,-,TGTGCCAGCAGCCCCGACCCGAGCTCCTACAATGAGCAGTTCTTC,CASSPDPSSYNEQFF
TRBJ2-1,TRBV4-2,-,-,TGTGCCAGCACCTCATTTATCGCGGCGGCGACCTACAATGAGCAGTTCTTC,CASTSFIAAATYNEQFF
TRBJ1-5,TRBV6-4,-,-,TGTGCCAGCAGTGACGGTTGGGGTAAGGGCGCAAACCCCTTTAGCAATCAGCCCCAGCATTTT,CASSDGWGKGANPFSNQPQHF
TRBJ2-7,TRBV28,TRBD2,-,TGTGCCAGCAGTTCGGGTAGCGGGAGGACCTACGAGCAGTACTTC,CASSSGSGRTYEQYF
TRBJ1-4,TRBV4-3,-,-,TGCGCCAGCAGCCAAGGGAGGTTTGAAAAACTGTTTTTT,CASSQGRFEKLFF
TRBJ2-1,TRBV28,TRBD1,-,TGTGCCAGCATCCCGGGACAGTGCTCCTACAATGAGCAGTTCTTC,CASIPGQCSYNEQFF
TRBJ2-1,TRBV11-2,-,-,TGTGCCAGCAGCACCCGACCCAGTAGGCAGTTCTTC,CASSTRPSRQFF
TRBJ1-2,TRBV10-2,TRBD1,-,TGCGCCAGCCAAAGCAGGGGGCAGGGACTATATGGCTACACCTTC,CASQSRGQGLYGYTF
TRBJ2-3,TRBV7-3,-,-,TGTGCCAGCAGTAGGGGGGATACGCAGTATTTT,CASSRGDTQYF
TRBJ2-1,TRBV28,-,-,TGTGCCAGCGGGACGGAGGACAGCTCCTACAATGAGCAGTTCTTC,CASGTEDSSYNEQFF
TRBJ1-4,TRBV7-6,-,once,TGTGCCAGCAGCTCTAGTAGTGGGCGGGGGATCACTAATGAAAAACTGTTTTTT,CASSSSSGRGITNEKLFF
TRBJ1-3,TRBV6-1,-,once,TGTGCCAGCAGTATCATGGCAGGGGCTGGAAACACCATATATTTT,CASSIMAGAGNTIYF
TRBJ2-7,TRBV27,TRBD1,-,TGTGCCAGCAGCCATCGGACAGGGATCCACGAGCAGTACTTC,CASSHRTGIHEQYF
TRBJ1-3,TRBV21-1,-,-,TGTGCCAGCAGCAAAGCGCGGAGGGGAGACAGGGGCTCTGGAAACACCATATATTTT,CASSKARRGDRGSGNTIYF
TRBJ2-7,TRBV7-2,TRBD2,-,TGTGCCAGCAGCGGACCCGGACTAGCGGGAGCCTACTACGAGCAGTACTTC,CASSGPGLAGAYYEQYF
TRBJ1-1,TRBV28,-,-,TGTGCCAGCGGGGTCTTCTTCGGGGGGAACACTGAAGCTTTCTTT,CASGVFFGGNTEAFF
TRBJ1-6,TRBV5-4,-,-,TGTGCCAGCAGCGCCGGGACTCATTATAATTCACCCCTCCACTTT,CASSAGTHYNSPLHF